This entry concerns a single TCR beta chain. Its antigen remains unidentified. Trimming shortened V by 2 bases and J by 4 bases, and 11 bases separated the two germline ends. This CDR3 contains 14 residues. CDR1 and CDR2 (germline): SGHTA, FQGNSA. Criteria for exclusion of patients were uncontrolled infection, other autoimmune disease, pregnancy or lactation. This specimen comes from a study of T cells in Graves' hyperthyroidism and ophthalmopathy. Study-wide findings and caveats: Most thyroid clonotypes expanded above 0.001 were also detected in blood.

TCR beta CDR3 region amplification was performed from RNA transcripts. The TCR CDR3 first-round RT-PCR relied on the HTBI primer set. MiXCR, run by TCRdb on the multiplex PCR reads, gives a single entry per CDR3 protein. The sample has about 560,000 distinct CDR3 sequences; 40% to 55% are singletons. The clonotype was recovered from a woman in her late teens or twenties with Graves' hyperthyroidism. The chain has TRBV7-2 and TRBJ1-2; tentatively, D is TRBD1 (5 bases). What was sequenced was peripheral blood or thyroid tissue (not recorded which). CDR3 bases: TGTGCCAGCAGCTTACCGGGGGGGATCTATGGCTACACCTTC. Its protein is CASSLPGGIYGYTF.